The entry below gives a single TCR beta chain sequence along with its context. Its antigen is still unknown. V was pared by 5 bases and J by 4 bases, with 7 bases of the junction left unmatched. Looked up from germline, CDR1 is SGHTA and CDR2 is FQGNSA. The CDR3 has 15 residues. These data are taken from a study of CD8+CD57+ T cells in acquired aplastic anemia. Study at large: Quantities of DNA derived from sorted CD4+ and CD8+ cells averaged roughly 3.4 ug. In CD4+ cells, healthy donors produced an average of roughly 11 million reads.

Genomic DNA, serving as template, underwent TCR beta VDJ and CDR3 profiling. From the reads, TCRdb called clonotypes with MiXCR, one entry per CDR3 protein. The sample records 150,000 to 200,000 distinct CDR3 sequences, roughly 48% being singletons. Findings and limits, study-wide: Overlap between patients and controls comprised almost 30 CD8+ CDR3 sequences. Statistical testing detected no significant gap in CD8+ Simpson's diversity between patients and controls.

This chain uses TRBV7-2 with TRBJ2-7; 11 bases line up with TRBD1. The sample taken for sequencing was sorted CD4+, CD8+, or CD8+CD57+ T cells (not recorded which) from PBMCs. This TCR was recovered from a human donor in good health. The DNA for the CDR3 is TGTGCCAGCAGCCACGGGACAGGGGGGAGGTACGAGCAGTACTTC. Translated: CASSHGTGGRYEQYF.